This TCR beta chain emerged from a study of blood T cells in healthy people across ages. Points on this clonotype: The antigen is unknown.

Study-wide results and limits: While age rose, TCR beta diversity per million T cells dropped in a roughly linear way.

The use of a sample-barcoded 5' primer and a J-beta primer mix characterized a second PCR of roughly 6 to 11 cycles. TCRdb recomputed calls from the 5' RACE reads with MiXCR, one row per CDR3 protein. Of some 1.6 million distinct CDR3 sequences detected, around 35% appear once; the ten largest clones hold approximately 11%. Germline lookup yields CDR1 SNHLY and CDR2 FYNNEI. Germline trimming cut 3 bases from V and 16 bases from J; bases unmatched to any gene: 3. The CDR3 runs to 11 residues. This TCR came from a woman aged 25-40 years in good health. Sequenced input: blood. The chain has TRBV2 and TRBJ2-1, with TRBD1 matching over 10 bases. CDR3: CASSDGDRGFF. In DNA, the CDR3 is TGTGCCAGCAGTGATGGGGACAGGGGCTTCTTC.